This TCR beta chain was identified in a study of PD-L1 blockade in urothelial cancer. CDR3 length: 13 residues. Germline loops: CDR1 SGHTA, CDR2 FQGNSA. The V and J ends lost 5 bases and 2 bases respectively, with 9 bases between them. This table comes from immunoSEQ multiplex PCR, and its TCRdb copy is limited to in-frame clones, with some not included. The table shows 45,000 to 50,000 clones, with approximately 89% occurring only once. This material consisted of PBMCs, taken around atezolizumab (anti-PD-L1) treatment. The source of this sequence is a man at least 80 years old with urothelial cancer. V gene TRBV7-2 combines with J gene TRBJ1-2; weak D call: TRBD1 (5 bases). The CDR3 DNA sequence: TGTGCCAGCAGCCCCCCAGGGAACTATGGCTACACCTTC. Translated: CASSPPGNYGYTF.